One and the same sample provided the 8 T cell receptor beta chains below, sequenced in a study of blood T cell repertoires in COVID-19. Data came from immunoSEQ multiplex PCR; TCRdb stores just in-frame clones and leaves some out. This repertoire shows 250,000 to 350,000 clones, just under 85% found once; its top ten account for 4.1%. Specimen: peripheral blood. The receptors shown here come from a woman aged 45-65 years with active or convalescent COVID-19.

The V gene is TRBV4-2, the J gene TRBJ2-2; D is uncertain. The CDR3 spans 14 residues. The germline gives CDR1 LGHNA, CDR2 YNFKEQ. Trimming removed 1 base at V and 4 bases at J, with 7 bases between. The CDR3 nucleotides read TGTGCCAGCAGCCAAGGAGAGCTCACCGGGGAGCTGTTTTTT. It translates to CASSQGELTGELFF.

The chain employs TRBV28 and TRBJ2-1; TRBD2 matches at 15 bases. The CDR3 totals 23 residues. The V segment lost 4 bases and the J segment 5 bases; nucleotides outside the gene matches: 24. Germline CDR1 is MDHEN and CDR2 is SYDVKM. The CDR3 sequence: CASSYIPPFPGLAGGMRNNEQFF. The CDR3 DNA follows: TGTGCCAGCAGTTATATACCCCCTTTCCCGGGACTAGCGGGAGGAATGAGGAACAATGAGCAGTTCTTC.

The chain uses TRBV10-3 and TRBJ2-7; 11 nucleotides agree with TRBD2. CDR3 size: 15 residues. V lost 4 bases to trimming and J lost 4 bases; unmatched junction nucleotides: 6. Germline V lookup: CDR1 ENHRY, CDR2 SYGVKD. CDR3 DNA: TGTGCCATCAGTGTAAGACTAGCGGGGCAGTACGAGCAGTACTTC. Translating it yields CAISVRLAGQYEQYF.

The chain carries TRBV7-8 and TRBJ2-3; 11 nucleotides align to TRBD1. Trimming cost V 5 bases and J 6 bases; bases outside gene matches: 4. CDR1 is SGHVS and CDR2 is FQNEAQ in the germline V gene. The CDR3 spans 14 residues. DNA for the CDR3: TGTGCCAGCAGCCCATGGGACAGGGGGGATACGCAGTATTTT. Translated, it gives CASSPWDRGDTQYF.

J is TRBJ1-3 and V is TRBV10-3; D ambiguous. V lost 3 bases, J lost 0 bases, and 12 bases lay in between. Germline V CDR1 and CDR2: ENHRY, SYGVKD. The CDR3 covers 16 residues. CDR3 in DNA: TGTGCCATCAGTGACTTTGACGGGAACTCTGGAAACACCATATATTTT. It translates to CAISDFDGNSGNTIYF.

The chain links TRBV19 to TRBJ1-5; D is ambiguous. Trimming cost V 5 bases and J 1 base, with 12 bases left between them. Germline CDR1 and CDR2: LNHDA and SQIVND (reference sequence). This CDR3 is 15 amino acids long. This CDR3 is CASSFIVGSNQPQHF. The CDR3 region has the DNA TGTGCCAGTAGTTTTATAGTCGGGAGCAATCAGCCCCAGCATTTT.

This clone has only one observation. The rearrangement joins TRBV15 to TRBJ2-3, with D unclear. The V and J ends lost 4 bases and 2 bases respectively, with 4 bases between them. CDR1 and CDR2 from the germline V gene are LNHNV and YYDKDF (reference sequence). The length of the CDR3 is 12 residues. The CDR3 region is CATSMATDTQYF. DNA of the CDR3: TGTGCCACCAGCATGGCCACAGATACGCAGTATTTT. The full variable domain, in which reference TRBV15 and TRBJ2-3 provide the parts outside the CDR3, is DAMVIQNPRYQVTQFGKPVTLSCSQTLNHNVMYWYQQKSSQAPKLLFHYYDKDFNNEADTPDNFQSRRPNTSFCFLDIRSPGLGDTAMYLCATSMATDTQYFGPGTRLTVL.

This rearrangement joins TRBV14 to TRBJ2-4; possibly TRBD2 for D (5 bases). The CDR3 contains 13 residues. The germline V gene encodes CDR1 SGHDN and CDR2 FVKESK. Trimming removed 1 base from V and 7 bases from J, with 8 bases in between. The CDR3 reads CASSQGGSNIQYF. CDR3 nucleotides: TGTGCCAGCAGCCAAGGCGGGTCGAACATTCAGTACTTC.